Listed below are T cell receptor beta chains from one sample, sequenced in a study of post-analysis software for immune sequencing data. TCRdb called the PCR reads again in MiXCR, with one record for every CDR3 protein. Among more than 500,000 distinct CDR3 sequences, roughly 34% were seen once, and the ten largest hold approximately 5.4%. Specimen: blood. Every receptor here comes from a girl aged 2 to 17 with multiple sclerosis. CDR3s include the opening cysteine and the closing phenylalanine or tryptophan. A D gene is named only where the DNA matches it firmly. Rows may omit the clone size; those that give it use once, few, many or a size class.

abundance	v_gene	d_gene	j_gene	CDR3nt	CDR3aa
.	TRBV7-7	TRBD2	TRBJ2-5	TGTGCTAGCAGCCCCGGGGGACTAGTTATACAAAAGACCCAGTACTTC	CASSPGGLVIQKTQYF
once	TRBV6-6	TRBD1	TRBJ1-1	TGTGCCAGTAAACAGGGGACACAGGAAGCTTTCTTT	CASKQGTQEAFF
few	TRBV5-5	.	TRBJ1-2	TGTGCCAGCAGCCTGGACTCGAAGTATGGCTACACCTTC	CASSLDSKYGYTF
once	TRBV5-1	.	TRBJ2-1	TGCGCCAGCAGCTTAGCAGCGAGCTCCTACAACGAGCAGTTCTTC	CASSLAASSYNEQFF
few	TRBV7-9	TRBD1	TRBJ1-2	TGTGCCAGCAGCCCCCCGTTGCCGACAGGGATAAACTATGGCTACACCTTC	CASSPPLPTGINYGYTF
.	TRBV5-1	TRBD2	TRBJ2-5	TGCGCCAGCAGCTTAGAACTAGCGGGGGGAGAGACCCAGTACTTC	CASSLELAGGETQYF
.	TRBV12-3/TRBV12-4	TRBD1	TRBJ2-3	TGTGCCAGCAACCCGGGACAGGGAGCAGATACGCAGTATTTT	CASNPGQGADTQYF
.	TRBV10-3	TRBD2	TRBJ2-3	TGTGCCATCAGGGGCCAGTCGACTAGCGGGGGGCCAAAGCGCACAGATACGCAGTATTTT	CAIRGQSTSGGPKRTDTQYF
.	TRBV7-2	.	TRBJ1-5	TGTGCCAGCAGCCCCACAAGGTATAGCAATCAGCCCCAGCATTTT	CASSPTRYSNQPQHF
.	TRBV7-2	TRBD1	TRBJ2-3	TGTGCCACCAAAAACCGACAGGGGACAGATACGCAGTATTTT	CATKNRQGTDTQYF
.	TRBV6-2/TRBV6-3	.	TRBJ2-1	TGTGCCAGCAGTGCCTCGGGACTTAACAATGAGCAGTTCTTC	CASSASGLNNEQFF
.	TRBV12-3/TRBV12-4	TRBD1	TRBJ1-5	TGTGCCAGCAGCCAGGGGGGTCGTAGTCAGCCCCAGCATTTT	CASSQGGRSQPQHF
many	TRBV15	.	TRBJ1-4	TGTGCCACCAGCGGCAGGGGAGCAACTAATGAAAAACTGTTTTTT	CATSGRGATNEKLFF
.	TRBV29-1	.	TRBJ2-3	TGCAGCGTTGAAGAACACTCAGATACGCAGTATTTT	CSVEEHSDTQYF
.	TRBV9	.	TRBJ1-6	TGTGCCAGCAGCGTCTCAGGGGTTAATTCACCCCTCCACTTT	CASSVSGVNSPLHF
.	TRBV29-1	TRBD1	TRBJ2-7	TGCAGCGTTGAGGGCCCAGGGGGAAACTCCTACGAGCAGTACTTC	CSVEGPGGNSYEQYF
.	TRBV5-1	.	TRBJ2-5	TGCGCCAGCAGCTCAAAGCAGGGACAAGAGACCCAGTACTTC	CASSSKQGQETQYF
.	TRBV5-6	.	TRBJ2-7	TGTGCCAGCAGCTTTGGGGCGGGTAACGAGCAGTACTTC	CASSFGAGNEQYF
.	TRBV13	TRBD2	TRBJ2-1	TGTGTCAGCAGCTCAAAAGCGGGGGGGCCGCAGTTCTTC	CVSSSKAGGPQFF
few	TRBV12-5	.	TRBJ1-1	TGTGCTAGTGGCCCCGGACCGGGGACTGAAGCTTTCTTT	CASGPGPGTEAFF
few	TRBV29-1	.	TRBJ2-1	TGCAGCGTTGAAAGCAATGAGCAGTTCTTC	CSVESNEQFF
few	TRBV20-1	.	TRBJ2-6	TGCAGTGCTAGGGAGTTCTCTGGGGCCAACGTCCTGACTTTC	CSAREFSGANVLTF
.	TRBV20-1	.	TRBJ2-3	TGCAGTGCTCGGGGGGCAGGGGGCATGGATACGCAGTATTTT	CSARGAGGMDTQYF
few	TRBV3-1	.	TRBJ2-5	TGTGCCAGCAGCGGCAGGGTCCAAGAGACCCAGTACTTC	CASSGRVQETQYF
few	TRBV10-1	.	TRBJ1-4	TGCGCCAGCAGGGCCGCCGGGGATGAAAAACTGTTTTTT	CASRAAGDEKLFF
once	TRBV5-6	.	TRBJ2-2	TGTGCCAGCAGCGAGGGCCGAGATACCGGGGAGCTGTTTTTT	CASSEGRDTGELFF
few	TRBV11-2	.	TRBJ2-7	TGTGCCAGCAGCATCTCCCCCGGGCGTAACTCCCACGAGCAGTACTTC	CASSISPGRNSHEQYF
.	TRBV28	.	TRBJ2-3	TGTGCCAGCATCCCCGGGGGCCCTAGCACAGATACGCAGTATTTT	CASIPGGPSTDTQYF
.	TRBV6-9	.	TRBJ1-4	TGTGCCAGCAGTTCTCTTCCCCCGGAGGTCACTAATGAAAAACTGTTTTTT	CASSSLPPEVTNEKLFF
.	TRBV6-4	.	TRBJ1-5	TGTGCCAGCAGTGGAGGGCCAGGGACCGTCAACTATCAGCCCCAGCATTTT	CASSGGPGTVNYQPQHF
.	TRBV14	TRBD1	TRBJ2-7	TGTGCCAGCAGCCAACAGGGGGCTTTGATCGAGCAGTACTTC	CASSQQGALIEQYF
.	TRBV7-3	.	TRBJ1-1	TGTGCCAGCAGCTCCAACGAGGGGACTGAAGCTTTCTTT	CASSSNEGTEAFF
once	TRBV20-1	.	TRBJ1-1	TGCAGTGCTAGAGCGGCTACGGGGGTCCGTCGTGAAGCTTTCTTT	CSARAATGVRREAFF
.	TRBV5-1	.	TRBJ1-1	TGCGCCAGCAGCTTGGCAGGGGAGATGAACACTGAAGCTTTCTTT	CASSLAGEMNTEAFF
few	TRBV14	TRBD1	TRBJ2-6	TGTGCCAGCAGCCAAGATGGTTTAGGGGACAGGTGGAACTCTGGGGCCAACGTCCTGACTTTC	CASSQDGLGDRWNSGANVLTF